The 15 T cell receptor beta chains below were found in one sample sequenced in a study of blood T cell repertoires in COVID-19. TCRdb's copy holds only in-frame clones and misses some; the assay was immunoSEQ multiplex PCR. The table includes approximately 150,000 clones, approximately 88% detected once. Sequenced input: PBMCs or T cells enriched from blood (not recorded which). The receptor source for this set is a man aged 65 to 79 who had been exposed to COVID-19.

A remark on this clone: Other DNA sequences in this specimen translate into the identical CDR3. This chain joins TRBV18 and TRBJ2-7; 10 bases line up with TRBD1. CDR3 length: 15 residues. Unmatched junction bases numbered 4, after V lost 3 bases and J lost 2 bases. CDR1 is KGHSH, CDR2 LQKENI, per germline. The CDR3: CASSPPGQGAYEQYF. The CDR3 nucleotides read TGTGCCAGCTCACCTCCCGGACAGGGGGCCTACGAGCAGTACTTC.

This clone appeared once. The chain combines TRBV10-3 with TRBJ1-4; D gene unclear. Germline loops: CDR1 ENHRY, CDR2 SYGVKD. This CDR3 has 12 residues. V lost 6 bases to trimming and J lost 5 bases, with 7 bases between them. CDR3 amino acids: CAIRAENEKLFF. The CDR3 DNA is TGTGCCATCAGGGCAGAAAATGAAAAACTGTTTTTT.

This clone appeared a few times. This chain uses TRBV28 with TRBJ2-4; tentatively, D is TRBD1 (5 bases). Trimming removed 5 bases at V and 6 bases at J, with 8 bases between. CDR1 is MDHEN, CDR2 SYDVKM, per germline. The CDR3 has 12 residues. The CDR3 region is CASSQQGNIQYF. The CDR3 DNA follows: TGTGCCAGCAGTCAGCAGGGAAACATTCAGTACTTC.

The J gene is TRBJ2-7, the V gene TRBV5-1, with 8 bases fitting TRBD1. The CDR3 sequence is 15 residues long. The germline V gene has CDR1 SGHRS and CDR2 YFSETQ. Trimming cost V 4 bases and J 1 base; bases outside gene matches: 7. DNA for the CDR3: TGCGCCAGCAGCACAGGACAGGGTGTTTCCTACGAGCAGTACTTC. It codes for CASSTGQGVSYEQYF. Full variable domain (missing parts from reference TRBV5-1 and TRBJ2-7): KAGVTQTPRYLIKTRGQQVTLSCSPISGHRSVSWYQQTPGQGLQFLFEYFSETQRNKGNFPGRFSGRQFSNSRSEMNVSTLELGDSALYLCASSTGQGVSYEQYFGPGTRLTVT.

The chain combines TRBV30 with TRBJ2-3; unclear D gene. Germline CDR1 is GTSNPN and CDR2 is SVGIG (reference sequence). Trimming cost V 0 bases and J 2 bases, with 9 bases left between them. The CDR3 is 14 amino acids. DNA of the CDR3: TGTGCCTGGAGTGTGGCATTAACCACAGATACGCAGTATTTT. Translating gives CAWSVALTTDTQYF. The variable domain in full, with the rest retrieved from reference TRBV30 and TRBJ2-3, is SQTIHQWPATLVQPVGSPLSLECTVEGTSNPNLYWYRQAAGRGLQLLFYSVGIGQISSEVPQNLSASRPQDRQFILSSKKLLLSDSGFYLCAWSVALTTDTQYFGPGTRLTVL.

This clone was seen once. The V and J genes are TRBV18 and TRBJ2-3, with 7 bases aligning to TRBD1. Per germline, CDR1 KGHSH and CDR2 LQKENI. CDR3 size: 13 residues. The J segment lost 4 bases and the V segment lost 4 bases, leaving 2 bases of the junction unmatched. DNA of the CDR3: TGTGCCAGCTCACGAGGGGGCTCAGATACGCAGTATTTT. It encodes CASSRGGSDTQYF.

The chain has TRBV7-6 and TRBJ1-2; 9 nucleotides line up with TRBD1. CDR3 size: 13 residues. The trim removed 2 bases at V and 8 bases at J, leaving 3 bases unmatched. Germline assignment: CDR1 SGHVS and CDR2 FNYEAQ. The CDR3 DNA reads as TGTGCCAGCAGCTTAAGGGGACAGGGAGGCTACACCTTC. This sequence encodes CASSLRGQGGYTF.

This clone was detected once. The V call is TRBV28, the J call TRBJ1-5; D is perhaps TRBD1 (6 bases). The CDR3 is 15 amino acids. The V end was cut by 6 bases, the J end by 0 bases, with 12 bases between. CDR1 is MDHEN, CDR2 SYDVKM, per germline. The CDR3 spells CASRWTVYSNQPQHF. The CDR3 coding sequence is TGTGCCAGCAGATGGACAGTTTATAGCAATCAGCCCCAGCATTTT.

The chain has TRBV7-9 and TRBJ1-2, with a possible D match to TRBD1 (6 bases). This CDR3 spans 15 amino acids. V was clipped by 1 base and J by 4 bases, with 13 bases between them. Germline V gene lookup returns CDR1 SEHNR and CDR2 FQNEAQ (reference sequence). The CDR3 DNA reads TGTGCCAGCAGCTTAGTGTCGAGACAGGCCTATGGCTACACCTTC. This codes for CASSLVSRQAYGYTF.

The chain joins TRBV20-1 to TRBJ1-2; no definite D call. Between the trimmed V and J ends, which lost 5 bases and 2 bases, there was a span of 6 bases. This CDR3 contains 11 residues. In germline, CDR1 is DFQATT, CDR2 SNEGSKA (reference sequence). The CDR3 region has the DNA TGCAGTGCTTTAATAAACTATGGCTACACCTTC. Translation: CSALINYGYTF.

This chain uses TRBV19 with TRBJ1-5; tentative D call: TRBD1 (5 bases). The CDR3 runs 12 residues. V was trimmed by 10 bases and J by 6 bases, leaving 13 bases between them. Germline lookup yields CDR1 LNHDA and CDR2 SQIVND (reference sequence). Written as DNA, the CDR3 is TGTGCCACCGGGGGACGAGCTCAGCCCCAGCATTTT. Translated: CATGGRAQPQHF. The full variable domain, with the rest looked up from reference TRBV19 and TRBJ1-5, is DGGITQSPKYLFRKEGQNVTLSCEQNLNHDAMYWYRQDPGQGLRLIYYSQIVNDFQKGDIAEGYSVSREKKESFPLTVTSAQKNPTAFYLCATGGRAQPQHFGDGTRLSIL.

The genes are TRBV7-8 and TRBJ1-2; a possible D gene is TRBD1 (5 bases). The CDR3 contains 15 residues. V was trimmed by 3 bases and J by 3 bases, leaving 14 bases between them. CDR1 is SGHVS and CDR2 is FQNEAQ in the germline V gene. The CDR3 region is CASSLGRAGHYGYTF. Written as DNA, the CDR3 is TGTGCCAGCAGCTTGGGTCGAGCAGGGCACTATGGCTACACCTTC.

This rearrangement joins TRBV18 to TRBJ1-6, with 7 bases identical to TRBD1. The V gene end was trimmed by 3 bases and the J gene end by 7 bases; junction bases not matched to a gene: 6. Germline V lookup: CDR1 KGHSH, CDR2 LQKENI. The CDR3 is made up of 15 amino acids. This CDR3 reads CASSPGTVQNSPLHF. The CDR3 region has the DNA TGTGCCAGCTCACCCGGGACAGTTCAAAATTCACCCCTCCACTTT.

The sample holds a few counts of this clone. The chain employs TRBV4-1 and TRBJ2-1, with TRBD2 as a possible D gene (5 bases). The CDR3 has 16 amino acids. Germline V CDR1 and CDR2: MGHRA, YSYEKL. Between the trimmed V and J ends, which lost 1 base and 0 bases, there was a span of 10 bases. The CDR3 region is CASSQVDLISYNEQFF. CDR3 sequence (DNA): TGCGCCAGCAGCCAAGTGGACTTGATCTCCTACAATGAGCAGTTCTTC.

This chain joins TRBV9 and TRBJ2-7, with 10 positions matching TRBD2. CDR3 length: 16 amino acids. Looked up from germline, CDR1 is SGDLS and CDR2 is YYNGEE. The V gene end was trimmed by 0 bases and the J gene end by 3 bases; junction bases not matched to a gene: 6. CDR3 residues: CASSVGGTSALYEQYF. CDR3 DNA: TGTGCCAGCAGCGTAGGGGGGACTAGCGCCCTCTACGAGCAGTACTTC. The variable domain in full, with the rest retrieved from reference TRBV9 and TRBJ2-7, is DSGVTQTPKHLITATGQRVTLRCSPRSGDLSVYWYQQSLDQGLQFLIQYYNGEERAKGNILERFSAQQFPDLHSELNLSSLELGDSALYFCASSVGGTSALYEQYFGPGTRLTVT.